The 30 T cell receptor beta chains below all came from one sample that was sequenced in a study of T-cell memory formation after mild COVID-19. TCRdb re-derived calls from the 5' RACE reads in MiXCR, one entry per CDR3 protein. This sample has 540,000 or so distinct CDR3 sequences, with around 20% found just once. The sequencing sample was made of PBMCs or a T cell subset sorted from them (not recorded which). Receptor source: an adult woman who had mild COVID-19 (a few samples of this study predate the infection). Cell type and time point are not known.

The chain recombines TRBV6-5 with TRBJ1-5; D may be TRBD1 (5 bases). The V end lost 6 bases, the J end lost 2 bases, and 20 bases lay between the germline ends. The CDR3 is made up of 17 amino acids. CDR1 and CDR2 from the germline V gene are MNHEY and SVGAGI. The CDR3 sequence is CASSPGPGGGGNQPQHF. Here the CDR3 DNA reads TGTGCCAGCAGCCCTGGCCCCGGGGGTGGCGGCAATCAGCCCCAGCATTTT.

This chain joins TRBV15 and TRBJ1-1, with unresolved D. Germline lookup yields CDR1 LNHNV and CDR2 YYDKDF (reference sequence). CDR3 size: 15 residues. The V and J ends lost 4 bases and 2 bases respectively, with 14 bases between them. Here the CDR3 reads CATSTRDGSNTEAFF. The CDR3 nucleotides read TGTGCCACCAGCACCCGGGATGGAAGTAACACTGAAGCTTTCTTT. Using reference TRBV15 and TRBJ1-1 for the parts outside the CDR3, the full variable domain is DAMVIQNPRYQVTQFGKPVTLSCSQTLNHNVMYWYQQKSSQAPKLLFHYYDKDFNNEADTPDNFQSRRPNTSFCFLDIRSPGLGDTAMYLCATSTRDGSNTEAFFGQGTRLTVV.

The J gene is TRBJ1-1, the V gene TRBV20-1; tentative D call: TRBD1 (5 bases). The ends were cut back, 6 bases at V and 0 bases at J, with 11 bases in the middle. CDR1 is DFQATT and CDR2 is SNEGSKA in the germline V gene (reference sequence). The CDR3 has 13 amino acids. The CDR3: CSANEGLNTEAFF. The CDR3 nucleotides read TGCAGTGCAAACGAGGGGCTGAACACTGAAGCTTTCTTT.

This clonotype was found a few times. The chain uses TRBV19 and TRBJ2-5, with 7 bases that match TRBD1. Germline CDR1 reads LNHDA; CDR2 reads SQIVND (reference sequence). The V segment lost 6 bases and the J segment 4 bases; nucleotides outside the gene matches: 8. The length of the CDR3 is 14 residues. The CDR3 DNA is TGTGCCAGTAGGCAACAGGGGTGGGGAGAGACCCAGTACTTC. Translation gives CASRQQGWGETQYF. The full variable domain, completed using reference TRBV19 and TRBJ2-5, is DGGITQSPKYLFRKEGQNVTLSCEQNLNHDAMYWYRQDPGQGLRLIYYSQIVNDFQKGDIAEGYSVSREKKESFPLTVTSAQKNPTAFYLCASRQQGWGETQYFGPGTRLLVL.

This clonotype has only a few counts. The gene calls are TRBV20-1 and TRBJ1-1; D uncertain. Trimming left V 5 bases short and J 2 bases short, with 12 bases between. CDR1 is DFQATT, CDR2 SNEGSKA, per germline (reference sequence). The length of the CDR3 is 13 residues. This CDR3 is CSAERVVNTEAFF. In DNA, the CDR3 is TGCAGTGCTGAAAGGGTGGTTAACACTGAAGCTTTCTTT.

This clonotype came up a few times. This chain connects TRBV12-3 or TRBV12-4 to TRBJ1-2; the match to TRBD1 covers 9 bases. There are 15 residues in the CDR3. Trimming at V came to 4 bases and at J to 7 bases, leaving 10 bases not matched to a gene. The CDR3: CASSSRDRVISGYTF. CDR3 nucleotide sequence: TGTGCCAGCAGTTCCCGGGACAGGGTGATAAGTGGCTACACCTTC.

V is TRBV28 and J is TRBJ1-6; D is unresolved. The CDR3 runs to 16 residues. The V end lost 5 bases, the J end lost 4 bases, and 15 bases lay between the germline ends. Per germline, CDR1 MDHEN and CDR2 SYDVKM. CDR3 nucleotide sequence: TGTGCCAGCAGTGGTGGAGTCGGAGTTTATAATTCACCCCTCCACTTT. It specifies CASSGGVGVYNSPLHF.

This clonotype has just a few counts. The chain couples TRBV11-2 to TRBJ1-2, with 7 positions matching TRBD1. CDR1 is SGHAT, CDR2 FQNNGV, per germline. V lost 2 bases to trimming and J lost 0 bases; unmatched junction nucleotides: 6. This CDR3 contains 16 residues. Here the CDR3 DNA reads TGTGCCAGCAGCTTACGTGGGGACAGTTCTAACTATGGCTACACCTTC. Translated: CASSLRGDSSNYGYTF.

The chain is built from TRBV5-5 and TRBJ1-1; D is undetermined. Germline assignment: CDR1 SGHKS and CDR2 YYEKEE (reference sequence). The ends were cut back, 0 bases at V and 1 base at J, with 7 bases in the middle. The CDR3 is made up of 14 amino acids. CDR3 coding DNA: TGTGCCAGCAGCTTGGTGACGGCGAACACTGAAGCTTTCTTT. Protein: CASSLVTANTEAFF. The complete variable domain, with remaining parts taken from reference TRBV5-5 and TRBJ1-1, reads DAGVTQSPTHLIKTRGQQVTLRCSPISGHKSVSWYQQVLGQGPQFIFQYYEKEERGRGNFPDRFSARQFPNYSSELNVNALLLGDSALYLCASSLVTANTEAFFGQGTRLTVV.

The table lists this clonotype with a few counts. The rearrangement links TRBV4-1 to TRBJ1-1, with D possibly matching TRBD1 (6 bases). V lost 5 bases and J 7 bases, leaving 23 bases between the germline ends. Germline CDR1 reads MGHRA; CDR2 reads YSYEKL. This CDR3 has 16 amino acids. The CDR3 coding sequence is TGCGCCAGCAGCGAAACCCAGGGGATTGGGAGGGTTGAAGCTTTCTTT. It encodes CASSETQGIGRVEAFF.

V usage is TRBV6-4 and J usage is TRBJ2-2; D not certain. Between the trimmed V and J ends, which lost 2 bases and 4 bases, there was a span of 5 bases. The germline V gene encodes CDR1 MRHNA and CDR2 SNTAGT. This CDR3 comprises 13 residues. The CDR3: CASSDIGTGELFF. Here the CDR3 DNA reads TGTGCCAGCAGTGACATTGGCACCGGGGAGCTGTTTTTT.

In this sample, this clonotype turned up many times. The rearrangement uses TRBV7-9 and TRBJ2-7; no clear D. The germline CDR1 and CDR2 sequences are SEHNR and FQNEAQ (reference sequence). Trimming took 8 bases from V and 0 from J, leaving 20 bases between them. CDR3 length: 16 amino acids. CDR3 region: CASSRPALASSYEQYF. CDR3 nucleotides: TGTGCCAGCTCCCGTCCGGCACTGGCCTCCTCCTACGAGCAGTACTTC.

The chain carries TRBV7-9 and TRBJ2-2; no clear D gene. The germline V gene has CDR1 SEHNR and CDR2 FQNEAQ (reference sequence). Trimming took 5 bases from V and 5 from J, leaving 18 bases between them. This CDR3 is built from 16 residues. CDR3 amino acids: CASSRRWSPGTGELFF. CDR3 DNA: TGTGCCAGCAGCCGCCGATGGTCCCCGGGTACCGGGGAGCTGTTTTTT.

CDR3 sequence reads: CASRSSKRTSGRSAYEQYF. The CDR3 DNA reads as TGCGCCAGTCGATCCTCAAAGCGGACTAGCGGGAGATCGGCCTACGAGCAGTACTTC. The V gene is TRBV5-1, the J gene TRBJ2-7; 13 bases align to TRBD2. Germline V gene lookup returns CDR1 SGHRS and CDR2 YFSETQ. The CDR3 runs 19 residues. V was pared by 8 bases and J by 2 bases, with 19 bases of the junction left unmatched.

The rearrangement links TRBV9 to TRBJ2-7; TRBD1 matches at 7 bases. Germline lookup yields CDR1 SGDLS and CDR2 YYNGEE. J gave up 6 bases and V 0 bases, and 6 bases lay outside the gene matches. The CDR3 extends over 14 amino acids. The CDR3 is CASSVGQGQLEQYF. DNA of the CDR3: TGTGCCAGCAGCGTAGGACAGGGACAGCTCGAGCAGTACTTC.

The chain recombines TRBV9 with TRBJ1-1; TRBD1 agrees at 9 bases. The CDR3 spans 15 residues. Losses at the gene ends were 3 bases for V and 2 bases for J; bases not matched to a gene: 5. Germline values: CDR1 SGDLS, CDR2 YYNGEE. The CDR3 DNA reads TGTGCCAGCAGCGGAACAGGGGGCGGTAACACTGAAGCTTTCTTT. It is translated as CASSGTGGGNTEAFF.

The rearrangement uses TRBV12-3 or TRBV12-4 and TRBJ1-5, with D unresolved. V was pared by 4 bases and J by 7 bases, with 11 bases between. This CDR3 region has 13 residues. The CDR3 loop reads CASSSLGPQPQHF. DNA of the CDR3: TGTGCCAGCAGTTCCTTGGGTCCCCAGCCCCAGCATTTT.

This clonotype was observed a few times. The gene calls are TRBV7-9 and TRBJ1-5, with D possibly being TRBD1 (5 bases). This CDR3 is built from 13 residues. Trimming removed 7 bases from V and 2 bases from J, with 9 bases in between. The germline V gene encodes CDR1 SEHNR and CDR2 FQNEAQ (reference sequence). CDR3 coding DNA: TGTGCCAGCACCGGGGGTGGCAATCAGCCCCAGCATTTT. Amino acids: CASTGGGNQPQHF.

This clonotype was found once. CDR3 DNA sequence: TGTGCCAGCAGCGTAGAAACAGGGACTAGCACAGATACGCAGTATTTT. Encoded protein: CASSVETGTSTDTQYF. The chain combines TRBV9 with TRBJ2-3; the D gene could be TRBD1 or TRBD2 (6 bases each). CDR1 and CDR2 from the germline V gene are SGDLS and YYNGEE. Trimming removed 0 bases from V and 0 bases from J, with 11 bases in between. The CDR3 runs to 16 residues.

V usage is TRBV2 and J usage is TRBJ1-1; 10 nucleotides align to TRBD1. Germline-derived CDR1 and CDR2 are SNHLY and FYNNEI. J lost 3 bases, V lost 4 bases, and 2 bases had no gene match. The CDR3 has 14 residues. The CDR3 nucleotides read TGTGCCAGCAGTGCGGGACAGGGGTACACTGAAGCTTTCTTT. Translating gives CASSAGQGYTEAFF.

This clonotype was counted a few times. This rearrangement joins TRBV11-1 to TRBJ2-3; 8 bases align to TRBD1. The CDR3 runs to 13 residues. The V segment lost 8 bases and the J segment 3 bases; nucleotides outside the gene matches: 4. Germline CDR1 reads SGHAT; CDR2 reads FQDESV (reference sequence). CDR3: CASGRTGTDTQYF. For the CDR3, the DNA is TGTGCCAGCGGACGGACAGGGACAGATACGCAGTATTTT.

This clonotype was counted a few times. The gene calls are TRBV27 and TRBJ1-1; D not certain. V gave up 5 bases and J gave up 5 bases, with 12 bases separating them. Germline V CDR1 and CDR2: MNHEY, SMNVEV (reference sequence). The CDR3 length is 13 residues. This CDR3 is CASSPQRRTEAFF. The CDR3 DNA sequence: TGTGCCAGCAGTCCCCAGAGGCGTACTGAAGCTTTCTTT.

This clonotype occurred a few times. The chain has TRBV15 and TRBJ1-3, with D tentatively TRBD1 (5 bases). The V end was cut by 3 bases, the J end by 0 bases, with 12 bases between. The CDR3 runs to 16 residues. Germline values: CDR1 LNHNV, CDR2 YYDKDF (reference sequence). The CDR3 sequence is CATSREDSYSGNTIYF. The CDR3 DNA sequence: TGTGCCACCAGCAGGGAAGACAGCTACTCTGGAAACACCATATATTTT.

The rearrangement uses TRBV10-3 and TRBJ2-7, with 16 positions matching TRBD2. J lost 5 bases, V lost 2 bases, and 9 bases had no gene match. The CDR3 length is 18 residues. The germline CDR1 and CDR2 sequences are ENHRY and SYGVKD. CDR3 nucleotides: TGTGCCATCAGTGAGCCAGGGACTAGCGGGAGGGCCGATGACGAGCAGTACTTC. Translated, it gives CAISEPGTSGRADDEQYF.

This sequence joins TRBV6-5 and TRBJ2-7; TRBD1 aligns across 8 bases. CDR3 length: 15 amino acids. Germline V gene sequence: CDR1 MNHEY, CDR2 SVGAGI. Trimming at V came to 0 bases and at J to 6 bases, leaving 7 bases not matched to a gene. The DNA of the CDR3 is TGTGCCAGCAGTTACTCGTCAGGGGGCGAGGGCGAGCAGTACTTC. It specifies CASSYSSGGEGEQYF.

V usage is TRBV24-1 and J usage is TRBJ2-3; possible D gene TRBD2, 6 bases. The CDR3 covers 20 residues. Germline CDR1 reads KGHDR; CDR2 reads SFDVKD. V was clipped by 3 bases and J by 2 bases, with 26 bases between them. CDR3 nucleotide sequence: TGTGCCACCAGTGATCCACCTCGGGGGATTAGCAGAGACTTCACAGATACGCAGTATTTT. It specifies CATSDPPRGISRDFTDTQYF.

This clonotype was seen only a few times. J is TRBJ2-1 and V is TRBV3-1; 10 bases line up with TRBD2. This CDR3 region has 17 residues. The germline V gene encodes CDR1 LGHDT and CDR2 YNNKEL (reference sequence). Losses at the gene ends were 1 base for V and 6 bases for J; bases not matched to a gene: 9. This CDR3 is CASSQATSGPLSNEQFF. The CDR3 region has the DNA TGTGCCAGCAGCCAAGCGACTAGCGGGCCCCTGTCCAATGAGCAGTTCTTC.

The V call is TRBV5-1, the J call TRBJ2-7; 11 bases align to TRBD1. Losses at the gene ends were 1 base for V and 1 base for J; bases not matched to a gene: 1. The CDR3 has 15 residues. CDR1 SGHRS and CDR2 YFSETQ come from the germline V gene. The CDR3, as DNA: TGCGCCAGCAGCTTGAGGGACAGGGGGTCCTACGAGCAGTACTTC. It codes for CASSLRDRGSYEQYF.

This clonotype was found a few times. V and J are TRBV20-1 and TRBJ2-7, with D possibly matching TRBD1 (7 bases). Germline CDR1 is DFQATT and CDR2 is SNEGSKA (reference sequence). Trimming cost V 0 bases and J 5 bases, with 14 bases left between them. This CDR3 contains 14 residues. The CDR3, as DNA: TGCAGTGCTAGAGACCCCCAGGGGGGAGACGAGCAGTACTTC. It specifies CSARDPQGGDEQYF.

The chain carries TRBV20-1 and TRBJ2-3, with TRBD2 matching 9 bases. V gave up 0 bases and J gave up 5 bases; unmatched junction bases: 6. Germline loops: CDR1 DFQATT, CDR2 SNEGSKA (reference sequence). CDR3 length: 15 residues. The CDR3 DNA follows: TGCAGTGCTAGAGATAATAGCGGGAGTGGAGATACGCAGTATTTT. Amino acids: CSARDNSGSGDTQYF.